The subject of this entry is one T cell receptor beta chain. The CDR3 runs 15 residues. Germline CDR1 and CDR2: SGHTA and FQGTGA. These data are taken from a study of tumor-infiltrating lymphocytes in oesophageal squamous cell carcinoma. TCRdb passed the PCR reads through MiXCR, listing each CDR3 protein once. The sample records under 15,000 distinct CDR3 sequences, over 50% being singletons. This chain links TRBV7-3 with TRBJ2-1, with D perhaps matching TRBD1 or TRBD2 (5 bases each). With the DNA end fitting TRBJ2-5 better, the J assignment may be wrong. This sequence was found in a female donor with esophageal squamous cell carcinoma. Source material: esophageal tumor tissue. CDR3 protein: CASSLIWDGTRDQYF. CDR3 in DNA: TGTGCCAGCAGCTTAATTTGGGACGGGACGAGAGACCAGTACTTC.